This TCR beta chain was captured by sequencing in a study of cytomegalovirus exposure and HLA in healthy donors (dated by TCRdb to the late 2010s). Turning to the overall study: An earlier analysis of several hundred of the donors reported 250 to 300 Gb of sequence data and 117 million unique TCR beta sequences from roughly 200 million T cells. An early release that covered roughly 600 HLA-typed donors contained approximately 300 gigabases of sequencing data and around 80 million unique TCR sequences. Of the 300 to 500 genotyped donors, approximately 81% were placed in the genetic ancestry cluster associated with self-reported Caucasian donors. The aim of the study was to test whether cataloging public T cell receptors could identify signatures of past pathogen exposure. The study profiled the T cell repertoires of 500 to 800 subjects by immunosequencing and related them to cytomegalovirus serostatus. In addition to the first cohort of around 670 subjects, a separate validation cohort of some 120 different subjects was used. The study combined high-throughput TCR immunosequencing, statistical association of individual TCRs with disease status, and machine learning to predict cytomegalovirus infection status. A later analysis re-examined previously published TCR beta repertoires from several hundred donors and added high-resolution HLA genotyping to investigate patterns of TCR occurrence. The later analysis used no new phenotypic data to find candidate immune exposures, relying instead on TCR beta sequences and their occurrence across donors. An earlier analysis of fewer than 750 of the donors used high-throughput TCR beta sequencing to judge whether each TCR beta V gene segment behaved as functional or pseudogenic. Donor age, sex, ethnicity and CMV serostatus were compiled together with the repertoire data. A later genetic analysis took genome-wide SNP genotypes for about 55% of the roughly 670 donors and used that subset as a discovery cohort. All discovery cohort repertoires had been generated using a single sequencing platform. Both class I and class II loci were covered by HLA typing, at four-digit resolution. Typing coverage differed by locus: A, B, C, DRB1 and DQB1 were typed in about 620-640 donors, DQA1 in roughly 500, DPA1 in 600 to 610, and DPB1 in approximately 450. Because of strong linkage in the cohort, a handful of DR-DQ haplotypes were treated as single units for association and clustering. Among roughly 370 genotyped donors of the cohort, an average of around 240,000 unique TCR beta nucleotide sequences were sequenced per donor, roughly 18% of them non-productive. Results the study describes overall, beyond this receptor: A total of 164 TCR beta chains were listed by the study as associated with cytomegalovirus. Linkage disequilibrium might explain the correlated functional status among segregating V segments, but an unknown experimental factor could not be ruled out. In an earlier analysis of some 500 of the donors, most TCR beta V segments appeared in productive rearrangements about 87% or about 30% of the time, broadly matching IMGT annotations. When HLA alleles, especially DR and DQ, strongly co-occurred, TCR associations were difficult to assign to individual alleles. In a later genetic analysis, fewer N-insertions in productive TCRs were reported among donors in an Asian-associated ancestry cluster than the 666-donor mean. In a later analysis, several top co-occurrence clusters were reported to appear linked to parvovirus B19, influenza, CMV and Epstein-Barr virus. Over 15 rarely observed V segments, including chromosome 9 orphons, were excluded from the earlier analysis of about 610 of the donors because counts were too low. While some public TCRs were present in many individuals, most TCR sequences turned up only very rarely across donors. For the cohort, immune exposure information was limited to CMV serostatus. In a later analysis, HLA-associated TCR beta chains were found to be more clonally expanded and to have lower generation probabilities than equally common non-associated chains. The classifier was reported to diagnose cytomegalovirus status with high specificity and sensitivity in both the original and validation cohorts. A further reported finding was that TCR beta sequences accurately predicted the HLA-A and HLA-B alleles for most subjects in the first cohort. A cluster of highly shared sequence variants was judged likely to represent a technical artifact of the sequencing pipeline. HLA typing was unavailable for some donors at each locus, so association tests used only the typed subset. It was suggested by the authors that the approach could potentially be generalized to other disease states and immunological phenotypes. In a later analysis, most CMV-associated TCR beta chains were found to appear HLA-restricted, with HLA associations seemingly driven largely by CMV exposure. Some IMGT-functional V segments, including TRBV6-2 and TRBV6-3, could not be distinguished by the 87-base-pair reads and were therefore excluded. In this cohort, only TCR beta chains were sequenced, and detectable features were limited by the absence of alpha or paired-chain data. V-gene and J-gene trimming of TCR beta chains was associated with a missense DCLRE1C variant in a later genetic analysis, and the association was replicated in an independent cohort. Three of the identified cytomegalovirus-associated TCR beta chains were confirmed in vitro to be specific for cytomegalovirus antigens. A later analysis associated approximately 17,000 TCR beta sequences with specific HLA alleles at a false discovery rate of 0.05. In a later analysis, the rate of TCR association differed among HLA loci, with DRB1 alleles having the most associated TCRs and HLA-C alleles having the fewest. Roughly uniform sequencing depth across donors was assumed in presence/absence analyses, although this assumption may not hold.

This clone has only one observation. Its antigen is still unknown. Base qualities are not recorded, but no much larger clone differs from it by a single base. This same CDR3 is encoded by further DNA sequences in the sample. CDR1 and CDR2 were assigned from the germline V gene (reference sequence) as GTSNPN and SVGIG. Cut back by 3 bases and 10 bases, the V and J ends lie 16 bases apart. The CDR3 spans 12 residues, from the cysteine through the phenylalanine. The only DNA kept is the CDR3, 36 bases in frame from the first base. The cohort was made up of approximately 670 healthy bone marrow donors. At the time of sampling, every cohort member was nominally healthy, though immune exposures that went unrecorded were likely present. The donor was CMV seronegative and was included in the group of 352 seronegative cohort members. A peripheral blood sample was collected from each donor, and TCR beta sequencing was performed on peripheral blood mononuclear cells. Genomic DNA extraction from the blood cell samples was performed with the Qiagen DNeasy Blood Extraction Kit.

Library creation used the immunoSEQ multiplex PCR assay. A mixture of 60 forward primers for TCR Vbeta segments and 13 reverse primers for TCR Jbeta segments was used in the multiplex PCR. Amplification of the CDR3 region of rearranged TCR beta genes was performed with a multiplex PCR assay on genomic DNA. On the Illumina HiSeq System, the amplified TCR beta libraries were sequenced as 87-base-pair reads. In the original analysis: In a later analysis, some 80 million unique TCR beta chains were counted across the approximately 620 repertoires, and roughly 11 million of these chains were shared by at least two donors. To remove PCR and sequencing errors, raw reads were error-corrected and collapsed into unique sequences using a nearest-neighbor algorithm that merged closely related sequences. To assign V, D and J gene segments, CDR3 sequences were aligned to IMGT reference sequences. Each retained sequence needed at least a six-nucleotide match to both a V gene segment and a J gene segment. A rearrangement counted as productive if the CDR3 had no stop codons and remained in frame with V and J, and every other rearrangement counted as non-productive. Following IMGT convention, CDR3 was defined as the stretch from the second conserved V-encoded cysteine up to the conserved J-encoded phenylalanine. In an earlier analysis of more than 550 of the donors, sequences lacking an unambiguous match to a single V gene segment were excluded. An earlier analysis of almost 600 of the donors classified V segments as functional when productive rearrangements were above 56.7% and as segregating when the standard deviation between donors was above 5%. A statistical classification framework was built to diagnose cytomegalovirus status from the catalog of TCR beta chain sequences. A later analysis assigned V and J genes by comparing TCR nucleotide sequences with IMGT/GENE-DB human TR gene sequences. In a later analysis, CDR3 sequences and most-parsimonious VDJ recombination scenarios were assigned using the TCRdist pipeline. A later analysis defined each TCR beta chain by its CDR3 amino acid sequence plus V-gene family, and excluded reads lacking a unique V-gene family. A later analysis removed several hundred highly shared, low-generation-probability nucleotide sequences to deal with suspected cross-contamination and a sequencing artifact. For each public chain, a later analysis derived a clonal expansion index from normalized ranks of inferred template counts within each repertoire. In a later analysis, generation probabilities were computed using a VDJ recombination model fitted to out-of-frame rearrangements, and the results were checked against IGoR. In a later analysis, hypergeometric tests were used to score TCR-TCR, TCR-HLA and TCR-CMV co-occurrence, with a repertoire-size bias correction applied to TCR pairs. In a later analysis, false discovery rates were estimated by permuting HLA or CMV assignments 20 times. In a later analysis, co-occurring TCRs were grouped using DBSCAN, and TCRdist sequence similarity was added for clustering within HLA-allele-positive subsets. Co-occurrence clustering excluded repertoires with fewer than 30,000 or more than 120,000 public chains, plus five with anomalous nucleotide sharing. TCRdb retrieved this table from immuneACCESS and kept in-frame rearrangements only. Not all clones are present; in checked studies, unresolved V genes account for under half, and no reason is known for the remainder. V and J calls and clone size are given by that table; D and trimming were obtained from the DNA. The sample has some 140,000 clones on record, roughly 80% of them singletons. The ten largest clones add up to around 3.6% of the sample.

The source is a woman aged 40 to 50 in good health and CMV-seronegative. Sequenced: PBMCs. This chain joins TRBV30 to TRBJ2-7; the D gene identity is not certain. The CDR3 region has the sequence CAWSKPRSGQYF. The nucleotide sequence reads as follows: TGTGCCTGGAGCAAGCCCCGCTCAGGCCAGTACTTC.